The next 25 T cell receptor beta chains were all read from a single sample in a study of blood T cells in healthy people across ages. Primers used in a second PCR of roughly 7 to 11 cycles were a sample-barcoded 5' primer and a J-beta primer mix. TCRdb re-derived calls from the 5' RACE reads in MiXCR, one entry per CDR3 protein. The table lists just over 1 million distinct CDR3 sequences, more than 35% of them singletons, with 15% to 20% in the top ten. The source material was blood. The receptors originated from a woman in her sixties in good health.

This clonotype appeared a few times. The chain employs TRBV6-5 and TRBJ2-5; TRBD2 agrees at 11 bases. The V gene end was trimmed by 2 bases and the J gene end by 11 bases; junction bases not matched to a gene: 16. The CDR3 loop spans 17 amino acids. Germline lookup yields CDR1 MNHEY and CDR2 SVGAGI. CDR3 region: CASSYGWETSGSLEQYF. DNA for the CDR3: TGTGCCAGCAGTTACGGGTGGGAAACTAGCGGGAGCCTTGAGCAGTACTTC.

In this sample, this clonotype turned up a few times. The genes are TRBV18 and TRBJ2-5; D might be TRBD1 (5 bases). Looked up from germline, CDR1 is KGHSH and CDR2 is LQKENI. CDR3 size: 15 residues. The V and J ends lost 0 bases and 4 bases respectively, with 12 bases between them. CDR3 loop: CASSPPGIRGETQYF. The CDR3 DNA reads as TGTGCCAGCTCACCACCGGGAATTAGGGGAGAGACCCAGTACTTC.

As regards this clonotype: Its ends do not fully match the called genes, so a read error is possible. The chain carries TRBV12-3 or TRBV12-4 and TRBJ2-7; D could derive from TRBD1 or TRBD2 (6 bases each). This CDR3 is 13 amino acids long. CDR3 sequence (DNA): TGTGCCAGCAGCCCGGACGGGGGCCCCGAGCGGTACTTC. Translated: CASSPDGGPERYF.

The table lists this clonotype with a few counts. The CDR3 spells CASMDRNIQYF. Written as DNA, the CDR3 is TGTGCCAGCATGGACAGGAACATTCAGTACTTC. This rearrangement joins TRBV2 to TRBJ2-4, with 7 nucleotides matching TRBD1. CDR1 and CDR2 from the germline V gene are SNHLY and FYNNEI. The CDR3 length is 11 residues. V gave up 7 bases and J gave up 7 bases; unmatched junction bases: 1.

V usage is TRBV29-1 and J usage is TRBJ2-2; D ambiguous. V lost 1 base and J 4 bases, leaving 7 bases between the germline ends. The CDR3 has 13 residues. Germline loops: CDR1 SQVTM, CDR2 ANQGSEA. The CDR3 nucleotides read TGCAGCGTTGAAGGGGATGGCACCGGGGAGCTGTTTTTT. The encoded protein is CSVEGDGTGELFF.

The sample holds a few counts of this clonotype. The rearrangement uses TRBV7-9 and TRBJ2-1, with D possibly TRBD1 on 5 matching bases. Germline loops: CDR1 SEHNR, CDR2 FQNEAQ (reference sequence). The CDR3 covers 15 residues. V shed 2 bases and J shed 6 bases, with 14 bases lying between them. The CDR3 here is CASSLRAGSGNEQFF. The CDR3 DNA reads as TGTGCCAGCAGCTTAAGGGCAGGGTCCGGCAATGAGCAGTTCTTC.

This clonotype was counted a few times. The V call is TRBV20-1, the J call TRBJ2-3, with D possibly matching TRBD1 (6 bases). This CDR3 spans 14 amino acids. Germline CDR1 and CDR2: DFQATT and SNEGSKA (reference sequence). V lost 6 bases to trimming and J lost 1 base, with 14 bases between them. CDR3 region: CSAGPDSRTDTQYF. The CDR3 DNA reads TGCAGTGCAGGCCCGGACAGCCGCACAGATACGCAGTATTTT.

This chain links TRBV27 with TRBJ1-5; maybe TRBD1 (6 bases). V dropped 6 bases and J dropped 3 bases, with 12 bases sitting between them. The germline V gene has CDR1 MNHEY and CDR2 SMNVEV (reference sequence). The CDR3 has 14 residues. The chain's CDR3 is CASRPDRFNQPQHF. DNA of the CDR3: TGTGCCAGCAGGCCAGACAGGTTCAATCAGCCCCAGCATTTT.

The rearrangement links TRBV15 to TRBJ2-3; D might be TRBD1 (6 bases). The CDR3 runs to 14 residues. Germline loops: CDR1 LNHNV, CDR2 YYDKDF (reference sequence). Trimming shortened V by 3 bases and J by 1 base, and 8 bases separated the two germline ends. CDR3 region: CATSSSGGTDTQYF. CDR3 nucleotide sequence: TGTGCCACCAGCAGCTCAGGGGGCACAGATACGCAGTATTTT.

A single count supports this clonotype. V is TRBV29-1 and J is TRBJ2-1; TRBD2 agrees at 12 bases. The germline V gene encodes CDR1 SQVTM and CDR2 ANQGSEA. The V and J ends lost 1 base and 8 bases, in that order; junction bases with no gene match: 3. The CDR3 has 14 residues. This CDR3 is CSVEGTSGKYEQFF. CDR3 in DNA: TGCAGCGTTGAAGGGACTAGCGGGAAATATGAGCAGTTCTTC.

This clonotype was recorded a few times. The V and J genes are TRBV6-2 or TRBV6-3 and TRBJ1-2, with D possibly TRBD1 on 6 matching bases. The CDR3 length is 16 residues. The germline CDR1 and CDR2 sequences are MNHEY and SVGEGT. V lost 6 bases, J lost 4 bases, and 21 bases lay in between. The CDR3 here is CASSLAWGANLYGYTF. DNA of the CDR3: TGTGCCAGCAGCCTAGCCTGGGGGGCGAACCTCTATGGCTACACCTTC.

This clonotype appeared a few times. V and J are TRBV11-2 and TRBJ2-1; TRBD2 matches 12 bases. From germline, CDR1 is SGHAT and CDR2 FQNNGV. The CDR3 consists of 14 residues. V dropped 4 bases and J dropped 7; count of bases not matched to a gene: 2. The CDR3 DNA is TGTGCCAGCAGCTCGACTAGCGGGAGTAATGAGCAGTTCTTC. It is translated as CASSSTSGSNEQFF.

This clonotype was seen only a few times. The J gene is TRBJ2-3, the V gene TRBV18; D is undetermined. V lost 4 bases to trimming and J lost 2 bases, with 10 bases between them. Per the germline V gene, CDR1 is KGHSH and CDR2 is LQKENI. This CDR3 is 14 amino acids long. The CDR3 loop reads CASSLKVFTDTQYF. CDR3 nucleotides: TGTGCCAGCTCACTGAAGGTTTTCACAGATACGCAGTATTTT. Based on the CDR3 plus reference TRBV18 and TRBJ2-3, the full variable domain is NAGVMQNPRHLVRRRGQEARLRCSPMKGHSHVYWYRQLPEEGLKFMVYLQKENIIDESGMPKERFSAEFPKEGPSILRIQQVVRGDSAAYFCASSLKVFTDTQYFGPGTRLTVL.

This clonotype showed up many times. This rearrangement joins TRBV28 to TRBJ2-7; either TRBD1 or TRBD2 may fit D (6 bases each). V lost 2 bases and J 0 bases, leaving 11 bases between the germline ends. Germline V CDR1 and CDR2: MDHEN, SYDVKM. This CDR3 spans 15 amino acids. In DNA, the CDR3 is TGTGCCAGCAGTTTAGGAGGGACACCCTCCTACGAGCAGTACTTC. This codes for CASSLGGTPSYEQYF.

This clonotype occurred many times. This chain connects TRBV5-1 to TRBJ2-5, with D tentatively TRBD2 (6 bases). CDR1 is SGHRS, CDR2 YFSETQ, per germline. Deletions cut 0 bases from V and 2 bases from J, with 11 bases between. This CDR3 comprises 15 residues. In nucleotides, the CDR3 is TGCGCCAGCAGCTTGGTGGCGGGAAAACAAGAGACCCAGTACTTC. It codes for CASSLVAGKQETQYF.

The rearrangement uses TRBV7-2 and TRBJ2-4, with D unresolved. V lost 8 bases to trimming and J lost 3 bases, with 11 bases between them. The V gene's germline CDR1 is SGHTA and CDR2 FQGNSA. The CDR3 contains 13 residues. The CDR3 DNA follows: TGTGCCAGCCGTAGGAGCGACAAAAACATTCAGTACTTC. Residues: CASRRSDKNIQYF.

The CDR3 DNA reads TGTGCCAGCAGCGTAGCGGGCAGGGAGGACACTGAAGCTTTCTTT. Translated, it gives CASSVAGREDTEAFF. This sequence joins TRBV9 and TRBJ1-1, with D perhaps TRBD1 (5 bases). Trimming pared 0 bases from V and 3 bases from J, leaving 12 bases between. This CDR3 is built from 15 residues. Germline V gene data show CDR1 as SGDLS and CDR2 as YYNGEE.

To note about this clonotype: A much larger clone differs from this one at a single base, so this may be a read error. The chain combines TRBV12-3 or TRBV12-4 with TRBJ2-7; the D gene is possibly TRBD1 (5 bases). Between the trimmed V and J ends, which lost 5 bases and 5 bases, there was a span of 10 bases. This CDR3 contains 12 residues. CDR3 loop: CASSPGLHEQYF. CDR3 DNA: TGTGCCAGCAGTCCAGGGTTGCACGAGCAGTACTTC.

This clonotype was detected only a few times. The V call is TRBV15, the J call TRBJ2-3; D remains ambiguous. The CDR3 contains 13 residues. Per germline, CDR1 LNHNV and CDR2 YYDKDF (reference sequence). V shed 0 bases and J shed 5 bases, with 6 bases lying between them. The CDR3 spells CATSRDNGDTQYF. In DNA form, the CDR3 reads TGTGCCACCAGCAGAGATAACGGAGATACGCAGTATTTT.

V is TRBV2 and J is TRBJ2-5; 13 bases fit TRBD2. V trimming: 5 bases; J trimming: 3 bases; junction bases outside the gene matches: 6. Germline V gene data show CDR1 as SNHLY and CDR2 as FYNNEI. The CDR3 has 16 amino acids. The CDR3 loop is CASSTQTSGREETQYF. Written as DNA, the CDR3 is TGTGCCAGCAGTACCCAAACTAGCGGGAGGGAAGAGACCCAGTACTTC.

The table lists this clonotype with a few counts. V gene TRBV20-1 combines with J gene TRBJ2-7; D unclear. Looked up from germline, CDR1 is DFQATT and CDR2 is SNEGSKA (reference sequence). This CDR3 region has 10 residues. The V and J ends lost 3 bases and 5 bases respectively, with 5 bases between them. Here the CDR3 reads CSARLNEQYF. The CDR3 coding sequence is TGCAGTGCTAGGCTAAACGAGCAGTACTTC.

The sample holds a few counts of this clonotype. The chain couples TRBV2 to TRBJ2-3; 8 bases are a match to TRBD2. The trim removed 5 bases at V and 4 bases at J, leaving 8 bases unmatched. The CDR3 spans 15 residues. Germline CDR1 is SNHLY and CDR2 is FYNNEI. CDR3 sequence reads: CASSSSGSGADTQYF. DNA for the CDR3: TGTGCCAGCAGTTCCAGCGGGAGTGGGGCAGATACGCAGTATTTT.

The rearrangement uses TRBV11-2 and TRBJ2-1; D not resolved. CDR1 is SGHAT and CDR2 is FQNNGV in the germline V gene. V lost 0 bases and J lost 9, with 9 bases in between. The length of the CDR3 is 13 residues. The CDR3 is CASSLDPVGEQFF. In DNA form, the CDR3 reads TGTGCCAGCAGCTTAGATCCGGTGGGTGAGCAGTTCTTC.

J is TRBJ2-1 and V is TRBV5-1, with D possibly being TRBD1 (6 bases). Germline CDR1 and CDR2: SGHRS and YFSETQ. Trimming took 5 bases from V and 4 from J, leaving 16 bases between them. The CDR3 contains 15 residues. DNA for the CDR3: TGCGCCAGCAGAAAATCCGGGACACAATACAATGAGCAGTTCTTC. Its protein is CASRKSGTQYNEQFF.

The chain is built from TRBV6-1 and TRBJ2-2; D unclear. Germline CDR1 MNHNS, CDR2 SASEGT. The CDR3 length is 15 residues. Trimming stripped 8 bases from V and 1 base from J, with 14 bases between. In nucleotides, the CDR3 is TGTGCCAGCTCCTACCGGGCCAGGAACACCGGGGAGCTGTTTTTT. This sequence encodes CASSYRARNTGELFF.